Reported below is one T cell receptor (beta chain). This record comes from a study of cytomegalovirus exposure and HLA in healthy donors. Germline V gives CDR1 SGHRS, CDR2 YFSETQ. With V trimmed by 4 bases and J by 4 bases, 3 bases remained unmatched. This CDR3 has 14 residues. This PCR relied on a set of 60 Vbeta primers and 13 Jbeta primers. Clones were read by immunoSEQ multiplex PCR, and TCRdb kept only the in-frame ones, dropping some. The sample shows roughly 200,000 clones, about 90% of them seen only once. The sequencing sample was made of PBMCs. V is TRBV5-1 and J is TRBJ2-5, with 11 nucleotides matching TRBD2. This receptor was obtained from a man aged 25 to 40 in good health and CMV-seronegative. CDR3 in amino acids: CASSPGLAGETQYF. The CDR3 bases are TGCGCCAGCAGCCCCGGACTAGCGGGAGAGACCCAGTACTTC.